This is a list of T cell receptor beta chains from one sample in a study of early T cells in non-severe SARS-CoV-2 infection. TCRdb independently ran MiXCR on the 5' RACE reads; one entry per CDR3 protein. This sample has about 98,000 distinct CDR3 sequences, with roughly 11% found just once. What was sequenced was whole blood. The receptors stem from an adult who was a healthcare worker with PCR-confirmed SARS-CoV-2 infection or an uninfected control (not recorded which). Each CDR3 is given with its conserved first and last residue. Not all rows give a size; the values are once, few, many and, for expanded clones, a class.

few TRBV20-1 CSASVQGSNQPQHF
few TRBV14 CASSQDPRRTRQYF
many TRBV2 CASRQGLNTEAFF
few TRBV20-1 CSASTGQGTRPQHF
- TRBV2 CASSGSTDQGEQYF
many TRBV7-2 CASSAGRNQPQHF
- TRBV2 CASVRRRGYQETQYF
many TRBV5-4 CASSLVGARGTGELFF
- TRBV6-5 CASSYSGQRFGDTQYF
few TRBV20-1 CSARDLAGGHQPQHF
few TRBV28 CASSPSPGTAPSTDTQYF
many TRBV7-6 CASSSRQGNTGELFF
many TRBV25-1 CASSEVPGNYGYTF
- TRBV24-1 CATSRTAAGTSDTQYF
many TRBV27 CASSLSKGAGPNTGELFF
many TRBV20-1 CSARLAAGNFQYF
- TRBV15 CATSRGGGPSYEQYF
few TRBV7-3 CASSLNGELFF
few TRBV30 CACPRARGGTDTQYF
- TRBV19 CASSPRGLAGGGELFF
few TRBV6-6 CASSKQGGYTEAFF
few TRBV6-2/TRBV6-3 CASSYSPTSRGDETQYF
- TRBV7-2 CASSLGGTGASPLHF
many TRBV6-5 CASRRLAGGPGDTQYF
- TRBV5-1 CAGSLEGGKAEAFF
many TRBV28 CASSLVTSGSNTQYF
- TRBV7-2 CASSSRVADTQYF
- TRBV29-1 CSVAGQNEKLFF
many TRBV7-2 CASSPQRSSQGFGYTF
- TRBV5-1 CASSLRFFSYNEQFF
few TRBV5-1 CASSFRGLFTDTQYF
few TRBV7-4 CASSLGSGLSYEQYF
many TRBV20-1 CSASRAANYGYTF
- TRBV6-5 CASSPLSSARGDTQYF
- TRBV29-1 CSLRGETDTQYF
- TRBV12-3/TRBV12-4 CASSFYPGDPGELFF
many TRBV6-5 CASSYSRHTEAFF
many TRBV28 CASSPAFGGSIHF
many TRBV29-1 CSVEALLGGGYTF
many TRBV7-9 CASSLELAGLGINEQFF
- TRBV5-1 CASSGDSLYEQYF
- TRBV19 CASSRNPGETQYF
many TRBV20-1 CSARGDREPQYF
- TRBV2 CASSAKKAFF
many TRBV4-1 CASSLAPGQLTGETQYF
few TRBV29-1 CSAEGGRTNTEAFF
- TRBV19 CASSMPLGALNEQFF
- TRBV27 CASSFRTLAGEHNEQFF
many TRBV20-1 CSAYTSESYEQYF
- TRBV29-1 CSVEVSLAGGLIYNEQFF
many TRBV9 CASSGRQSTGANVLTF
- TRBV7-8 CASSLSMIGDGGSDTQYF
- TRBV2 CASTERENTEAFF
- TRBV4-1 CASSQARDRGSYSNQPQHF
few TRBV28 CASSSQLDGNYGYTF
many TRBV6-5 CASSLKGISGANVLTF
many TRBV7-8 CASSSAQGTTGNTIYF